The sequence of this T cell receptor beta chain was determined in a study of Ad26.COV2.S vaccination and SARS-CoV-2 variants. Findings and limits, study-wide: Recipients given vaccine exceeded placebo recipients in spike-specific TCR breadth. Breadth, reportedly substantial, characterized the spike-specific CD8+ and CD4+ T cell responses after vaccination.

Clones were sequenced by immunoSEQ multiplex PCR, and TCRdb holds only the in-frame ones, with some missing. The data show about 350,000 clones, about 90% seen once. Comment on this clone: Antigen: not known.

The source material was peripheral blood, sampled after recovery from COVID-19. This TCR derives from a human donor who had recovered from COVID-19.

For the CDR3, the DNA is TGTGCCAGCAGCTTGTCAGGGTCAGGCACAGATACGCAGTATTTT. This gives the protein CASSLSGSGTDTQYF. The V gene is TRBV5-4, the J gene TRBJ2-3, with D perhaps matching TRBD1 (5 bases). The CDR3 covers 15 residues. Trimming took off 1 base at V and 1 base at J, with 10 bases between the two ends. Germline V CDR1 and CDR2: SGHNT, YYREEE (reference sequence). Drawing the rest from reference TRBV5-4 and TRBJ2-3, the complete variable domain is ETGVTQSPTHLIKTRGQQVTLRCSSQSGHNTVSWYQQALGQGPQFIFQYYREEENGRGNFPPRFSGLQFPNYSSELNVNALELDDSALYLCASSLSGSGTDTQYFGPGTRLTVL.